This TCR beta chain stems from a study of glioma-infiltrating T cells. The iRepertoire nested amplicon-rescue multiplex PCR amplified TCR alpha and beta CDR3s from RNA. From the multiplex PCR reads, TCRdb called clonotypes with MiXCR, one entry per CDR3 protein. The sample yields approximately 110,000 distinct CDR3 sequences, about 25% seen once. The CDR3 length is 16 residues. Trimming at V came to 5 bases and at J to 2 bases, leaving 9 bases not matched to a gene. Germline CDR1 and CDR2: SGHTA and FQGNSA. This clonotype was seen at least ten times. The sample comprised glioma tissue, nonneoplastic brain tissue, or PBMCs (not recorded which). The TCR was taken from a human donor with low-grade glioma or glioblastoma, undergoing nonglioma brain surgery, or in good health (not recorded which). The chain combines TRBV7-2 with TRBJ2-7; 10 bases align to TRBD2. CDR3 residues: CASSHQSGGAAYEQYF. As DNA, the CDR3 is TGTGCCAGCAGCCACCAAAGCGGGGGGGCCGCCTACGAGCAGTACTTC.